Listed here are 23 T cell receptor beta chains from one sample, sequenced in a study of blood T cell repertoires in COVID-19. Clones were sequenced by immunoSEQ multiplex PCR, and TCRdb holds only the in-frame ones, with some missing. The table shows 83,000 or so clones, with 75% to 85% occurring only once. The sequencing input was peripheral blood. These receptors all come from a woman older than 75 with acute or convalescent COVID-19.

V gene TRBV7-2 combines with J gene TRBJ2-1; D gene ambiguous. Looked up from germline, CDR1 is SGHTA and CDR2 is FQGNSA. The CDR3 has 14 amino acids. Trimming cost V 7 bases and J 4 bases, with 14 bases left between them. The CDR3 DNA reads TGTGCCAGCACCGTTCAGACATTATACAATGAGCAGTTCTTC. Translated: CASTVQTLYNEQFF.

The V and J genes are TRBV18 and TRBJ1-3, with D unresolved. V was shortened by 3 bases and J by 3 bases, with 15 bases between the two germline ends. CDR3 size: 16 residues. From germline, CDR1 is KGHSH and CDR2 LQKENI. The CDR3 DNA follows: TGTGCCAGCTCACCCCCACAACGAACATATGGAAACACCATATATTTT. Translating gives CASSPPQRTYGNTIYF.

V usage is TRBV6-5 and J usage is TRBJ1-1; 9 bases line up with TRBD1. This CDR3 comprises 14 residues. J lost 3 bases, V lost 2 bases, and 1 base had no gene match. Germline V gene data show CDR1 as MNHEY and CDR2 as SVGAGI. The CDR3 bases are TGTGCCAGCAGTTACCGGACAGGGGACACTGAAGCTTTCTTT. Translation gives CASSYRTGDTEAFF.

The CDR3 DNA is TGTGCCAGTGGCGGGAGACGCAATGAGCAGTTCTTC. This codes for CASGGRRNEQFF. The chain carries TRBV11-3 and TRBJ2-1, with 7 bases aligning to TRBD2. The CDR3 totals 12 residues. Germline trimming cut 9 bases from V and 6 bases from J; bases unmatched to any gene: 5. Germline values: CDR1 SGHNT, CDR2 YENEEA.

The CDR3 DNA reads TGCCAAGTAGCCACGGCTAACTATGGCTACACCTTC. Its protein is CQVATANYGYTF. V is TRBV29-1 and J is TRBJ1-2; D ambiguous. Germline CDR1 SQVTM, CDR2 ANQGSEA. This CDR3 is built from 12 residues.

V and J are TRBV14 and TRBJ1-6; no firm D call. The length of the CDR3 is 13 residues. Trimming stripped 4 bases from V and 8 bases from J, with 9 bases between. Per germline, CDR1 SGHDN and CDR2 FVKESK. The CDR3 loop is CASSLRRDSPLHF. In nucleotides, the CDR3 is TGTGCCAGCAGCCTCCGAAGAGATTCACCCCTCCACTTT.

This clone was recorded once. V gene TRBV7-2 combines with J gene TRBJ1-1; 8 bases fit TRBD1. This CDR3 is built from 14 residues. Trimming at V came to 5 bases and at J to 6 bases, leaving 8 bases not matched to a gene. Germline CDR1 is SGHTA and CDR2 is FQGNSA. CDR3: CASSHGTGRSEAFF. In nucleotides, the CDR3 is TGTGCCAGCAGCCATGGGACAGGCCGATCTGAAGCTTTCTTT.

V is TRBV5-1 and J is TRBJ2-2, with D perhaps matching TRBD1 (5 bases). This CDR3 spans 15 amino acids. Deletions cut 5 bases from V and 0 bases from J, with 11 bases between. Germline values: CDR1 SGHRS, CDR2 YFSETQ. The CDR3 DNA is TGCGCCAGCAGTTCGACAGTCGCGAACACCGGGGAGCTGTTTTTT. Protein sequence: CASSSTVANTGELFF.

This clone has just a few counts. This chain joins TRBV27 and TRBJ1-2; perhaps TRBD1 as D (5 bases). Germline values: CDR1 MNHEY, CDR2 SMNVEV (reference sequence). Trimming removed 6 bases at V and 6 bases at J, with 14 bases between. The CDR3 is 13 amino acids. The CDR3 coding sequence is TGTGCCAGCAGCCCACGGGGGGAGCATGGCTACACCTTC. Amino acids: CASSPRGEHGYTF.

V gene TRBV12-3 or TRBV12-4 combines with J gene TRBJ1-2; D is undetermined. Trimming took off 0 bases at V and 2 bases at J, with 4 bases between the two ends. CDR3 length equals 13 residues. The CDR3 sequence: CASSLARNYGYTF. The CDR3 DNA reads TGTGCCAGCAGTTTAGCCAGGAACTATGGCTACACCTTC.

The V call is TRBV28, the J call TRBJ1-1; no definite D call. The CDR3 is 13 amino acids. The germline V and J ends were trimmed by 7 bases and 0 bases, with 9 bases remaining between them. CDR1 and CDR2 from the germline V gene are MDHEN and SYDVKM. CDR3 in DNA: TGTGCCAGCATGGAGTCCGTGAACACTGAAGCTTTCTTT. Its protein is CASMESVNTEAFF.

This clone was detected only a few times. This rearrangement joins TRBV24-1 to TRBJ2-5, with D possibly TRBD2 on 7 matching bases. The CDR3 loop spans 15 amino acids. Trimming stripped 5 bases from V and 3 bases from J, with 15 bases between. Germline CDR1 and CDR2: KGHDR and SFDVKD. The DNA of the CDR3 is TGTGCCACCAGTGGGGCGGGAGAGGGGGAAGAGACCCAGTACTTC. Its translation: CATSGAGEGEETQYF.

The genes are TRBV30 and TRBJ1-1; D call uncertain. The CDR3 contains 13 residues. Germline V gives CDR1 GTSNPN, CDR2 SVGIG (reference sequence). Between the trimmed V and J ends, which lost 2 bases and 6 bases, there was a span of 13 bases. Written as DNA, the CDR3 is TGTGCCTGGAGTCCCCTTTCCCTGTCTGAAGCTTTCTTT. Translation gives CAWSPLSLSEAFF.

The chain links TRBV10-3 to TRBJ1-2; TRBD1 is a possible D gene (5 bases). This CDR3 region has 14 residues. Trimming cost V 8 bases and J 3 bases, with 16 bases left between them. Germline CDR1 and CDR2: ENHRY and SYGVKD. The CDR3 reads CAIWDTGGDYGYTF. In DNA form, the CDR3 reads TGTGCCATCTGGGATACTGGAGGGGACTATGGCTACACCTTC.

This CDR3 reads CASSRRDIISEAFF. Written as DNA, the CDR3 is TGTGCCAGCAGTCGCCGGGACATAATCTCTGAAGCTTTCTTT. The rearrangement joins TRBV2 to TRBJ1-1; tentative D call: TRBD1 (6 bases). Trimming shortened V by 5 bases and J by 6 bases, and 16 bases separated the two germline ends. CDR3 length: 14 amino acids. Germline V lookup: CDR1 SNHLY, CDR2 FYNNEI. Full variable domain (missing parts from reference TRBV2 and TRBJ1-1): EPEVTQTPSHQVTQMGQEVILRCVPISNHLYFYWYRQILGQKVEFLVSFYNNEISEKSEIFDDQFSVERPDGSNFTLKIRSTKLEDSAMYFCASSRRDIISEAFFGQGTRLTVV.

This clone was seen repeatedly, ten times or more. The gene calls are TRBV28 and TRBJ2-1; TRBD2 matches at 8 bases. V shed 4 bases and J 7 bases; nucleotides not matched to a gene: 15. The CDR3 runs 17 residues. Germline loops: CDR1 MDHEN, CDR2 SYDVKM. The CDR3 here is CASSSLWTSGSQNEQFF. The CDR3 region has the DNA TGTGCCAGCAGTTCTCTTTGGACCAGCGGGAGCCAGAATGAGCAGTTCTTC.

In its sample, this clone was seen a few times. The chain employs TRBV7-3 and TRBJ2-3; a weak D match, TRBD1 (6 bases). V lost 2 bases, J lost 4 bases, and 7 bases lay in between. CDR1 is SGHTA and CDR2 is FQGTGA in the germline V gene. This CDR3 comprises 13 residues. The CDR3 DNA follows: TGTGCCAGCAGCTTATGGGGGCCAGATACGCAGTATTTT. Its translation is CASSLWGPDTQYF.

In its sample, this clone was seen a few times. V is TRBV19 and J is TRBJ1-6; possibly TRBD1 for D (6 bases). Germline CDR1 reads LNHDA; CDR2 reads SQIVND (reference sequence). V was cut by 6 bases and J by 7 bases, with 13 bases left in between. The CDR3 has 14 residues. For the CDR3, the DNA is TGTGCCAGTAGGACACGGACAGCAAATTCACCCCTCCACTTT. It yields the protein CASRTRTANSPLHF.

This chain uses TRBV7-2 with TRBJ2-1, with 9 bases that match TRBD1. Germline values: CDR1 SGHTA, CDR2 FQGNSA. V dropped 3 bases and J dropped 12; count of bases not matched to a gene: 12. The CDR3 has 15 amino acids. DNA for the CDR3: TGTGCCAGCAGCTTCTCGGAAGACAGGGGGTTCGTGCAGTTCTTC. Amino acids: CASSFSEDRGFVQFF.

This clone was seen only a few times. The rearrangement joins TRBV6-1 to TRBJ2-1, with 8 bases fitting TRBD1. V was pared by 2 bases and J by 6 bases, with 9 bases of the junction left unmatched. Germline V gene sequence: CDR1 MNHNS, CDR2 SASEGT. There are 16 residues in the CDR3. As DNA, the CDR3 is TGTGCCAGCAGTGAACGAGGGCAGGGGGCGCGCAATGAGCAGTTCTTC. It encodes CASSERGQGARNEQFF.

DNA of the CDR3: TGTGCCAGCAGACCGATGTGGGGGGAGGAAAAACTGTTTTTT. Amino acids: CASRPMWGEEKLFF. The genes are TRBV6-5 and TRBJ1-4; tentatively, D is TRBD1 (5 bases). CDR3 size: 14 residues. The V and J ends lost 6 bases and 8 bases respectively, with 16 bases between them. Germline lookup yields CDR1 MNHEY and CDR2 SVGAGI.

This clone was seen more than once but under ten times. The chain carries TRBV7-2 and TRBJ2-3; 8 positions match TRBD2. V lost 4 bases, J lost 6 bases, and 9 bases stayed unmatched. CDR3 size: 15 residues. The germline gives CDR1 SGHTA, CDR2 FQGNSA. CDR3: CASSSPAGALDTQYF. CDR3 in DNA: TGTGCCAGCAGCTCTCCAGCGGGAGCACTGGATACGCAGTATTTT.

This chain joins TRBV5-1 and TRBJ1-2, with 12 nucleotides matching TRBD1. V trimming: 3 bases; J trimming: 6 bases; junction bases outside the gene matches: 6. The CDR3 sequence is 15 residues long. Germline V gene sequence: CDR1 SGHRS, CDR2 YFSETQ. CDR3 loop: CASSWGTGGMDGYTF. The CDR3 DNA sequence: TGCGCCAGCAGCTGGGGGACAGGGGGCATGGATGGCTACACCTTC.